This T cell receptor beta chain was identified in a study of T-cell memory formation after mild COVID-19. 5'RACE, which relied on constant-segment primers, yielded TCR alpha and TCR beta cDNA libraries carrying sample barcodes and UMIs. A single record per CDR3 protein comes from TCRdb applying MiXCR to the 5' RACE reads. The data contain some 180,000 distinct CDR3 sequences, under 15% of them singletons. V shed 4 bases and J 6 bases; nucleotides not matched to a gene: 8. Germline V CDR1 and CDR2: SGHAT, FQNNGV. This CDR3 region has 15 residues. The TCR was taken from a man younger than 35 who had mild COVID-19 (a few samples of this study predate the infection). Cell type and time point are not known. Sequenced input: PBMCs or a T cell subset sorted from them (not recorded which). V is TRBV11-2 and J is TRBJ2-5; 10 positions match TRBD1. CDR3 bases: TGTGCCAGCAGCTCACCCCGGGACAGGGGAAAGACCCAGTACTTC. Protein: CASSSPRDRGKTQYF. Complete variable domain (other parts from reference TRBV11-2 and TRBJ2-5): EAGVAQSPRYKIIEKRQSVAFWCNPISGHATLYWYQQILGQGPKLLIQFQNNGVVDDSQLPKDRFSAERLKGVDSTLKIQPAKLEDSAVYLCASSSPRDRGKTQYFGPGTRLLVL.